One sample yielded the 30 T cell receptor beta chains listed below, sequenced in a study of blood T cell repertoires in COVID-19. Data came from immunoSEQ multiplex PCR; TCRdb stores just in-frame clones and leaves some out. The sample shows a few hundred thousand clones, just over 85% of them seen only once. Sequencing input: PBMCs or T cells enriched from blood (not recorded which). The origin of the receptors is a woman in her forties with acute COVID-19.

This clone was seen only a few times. For the CDR3, the DNA is TGTGCCAGCAGTTTATACGGAGCTGGGGCCAACGTCCTGACTTTC. Amino acids: CASSLYGAGANVLTF. The chain has TRBV27 and TRBJ2-6; D uncertain. CDR1 is MNHEY, CDR2 SMNVEV, per germline (reference sequence). Trimming stripped 1 base from V and 2 bases from J, with 6 bases between. This CDR3 comprises 15 residues.

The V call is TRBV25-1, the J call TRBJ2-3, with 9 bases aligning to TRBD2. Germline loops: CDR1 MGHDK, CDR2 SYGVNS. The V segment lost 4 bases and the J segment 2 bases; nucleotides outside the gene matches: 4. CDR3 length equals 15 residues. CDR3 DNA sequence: TGTGCCAGCAGTGTAGCGGGAGAGGTCACAGATACGCAGTATTTT. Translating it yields CASSVAGEVTDTQYF.

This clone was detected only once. The CDR3 nucleotides read TGTGCCAGCAGCACGCGGACTAGCGGGAGGTTAGGCACAGATACGCAGTATTTT. Encoded protein: CASSTRTSGRLGTDTQYF. This chain uses TRBV7-3 with TRBJ2-3; 14 nucleotides agree with TRBD2. CDR1 is SGHTA and CDR2 is FQGTGA in the germline V gene. V was clipped by 5 bases and J by 1 base; unmatched bases: 8. The CDR3 totals 18 residues.

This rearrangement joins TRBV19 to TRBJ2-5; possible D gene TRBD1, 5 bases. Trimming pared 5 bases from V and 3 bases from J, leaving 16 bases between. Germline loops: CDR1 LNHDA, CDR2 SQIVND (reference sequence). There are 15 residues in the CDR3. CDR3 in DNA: TGTGCCAGTAGTGCCGACCGGGCAGGGAAAGAGACCCAGTACTTC. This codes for CASSADRAGKETQYF.

CDR3 nucleotide sequence: TGTGCCAGCAGCGGACAGGCTGAGCAGTTCTTC. It is translated as CASSGQAEQFF. The rearrangement uses TRBV2 and TRBJ2-1, with TRBD1 identical over 7 bases. Germline values: CDR1 SNHLY, CDR2 FYNNEI. The J segment lost 9 bases and the V segment lost 6 bases, leaving 2 bases of the junction unmatched. There are 11 residues in the CDR3.

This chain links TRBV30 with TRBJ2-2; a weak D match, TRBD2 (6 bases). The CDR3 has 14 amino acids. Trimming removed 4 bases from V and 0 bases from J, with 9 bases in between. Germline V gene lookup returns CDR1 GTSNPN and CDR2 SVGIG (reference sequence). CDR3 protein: CAWMGRSNTGELFF. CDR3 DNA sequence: TGTGCCTGGATGGGGAGGTCGAACACCGGGGAGCTGTTTTTT.

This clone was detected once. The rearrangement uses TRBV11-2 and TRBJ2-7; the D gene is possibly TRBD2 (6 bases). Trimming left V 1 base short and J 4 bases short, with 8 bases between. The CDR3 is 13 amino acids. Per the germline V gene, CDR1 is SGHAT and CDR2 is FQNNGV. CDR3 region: CASSLGSGYEQYF. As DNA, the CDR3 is TGTGCCAGCAGCTTAGGTAGCGGTTACGAGCAGTACTTC.

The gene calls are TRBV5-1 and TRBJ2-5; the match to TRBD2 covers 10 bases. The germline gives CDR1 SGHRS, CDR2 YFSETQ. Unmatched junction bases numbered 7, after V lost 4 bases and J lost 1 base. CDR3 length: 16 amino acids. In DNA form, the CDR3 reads TGCGCCAGCAGCGCAGTAGCGGGAGGTCTCCAAGAGACCCAGTACTTC. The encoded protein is CASSAVAGGLQETQYF. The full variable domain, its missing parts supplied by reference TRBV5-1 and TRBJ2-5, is KAGVTQTPRYLIKTRGQQVTLSCSPISGHRSVSWYQQTPGQGLQFLFEYFSETQRNKGNFPGRFSGRQFSNSRSEMNVSTLELGDSALYLCASSAVAGGLQETQYFGPGTRLLVL.

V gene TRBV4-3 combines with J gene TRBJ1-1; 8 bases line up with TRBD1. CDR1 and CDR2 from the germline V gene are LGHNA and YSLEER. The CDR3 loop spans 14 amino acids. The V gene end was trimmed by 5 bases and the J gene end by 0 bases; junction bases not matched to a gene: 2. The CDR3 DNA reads TGCGCCAGCAGCAGGGACAGGATGAACACTGAAGCTTTCTTT. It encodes CASSRDRMNTEAFF.

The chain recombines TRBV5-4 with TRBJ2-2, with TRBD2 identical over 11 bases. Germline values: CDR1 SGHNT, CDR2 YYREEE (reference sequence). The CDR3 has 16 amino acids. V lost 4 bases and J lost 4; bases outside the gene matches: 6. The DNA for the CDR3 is TGTGCCAGCAGCAAACTAGCGGGAGTAAGCACCGGGGAGCTGTTTTTT. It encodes CASSKLAGVSTGELFF.

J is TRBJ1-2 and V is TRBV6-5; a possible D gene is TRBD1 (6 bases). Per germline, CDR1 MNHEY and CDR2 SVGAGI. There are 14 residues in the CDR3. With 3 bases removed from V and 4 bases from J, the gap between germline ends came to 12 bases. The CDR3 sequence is CASSYGGAGYGYTF. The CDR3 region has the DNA TGTGCCAGCAGTTATGGGGGCGCAGGCTATGGCTACACCTTC.

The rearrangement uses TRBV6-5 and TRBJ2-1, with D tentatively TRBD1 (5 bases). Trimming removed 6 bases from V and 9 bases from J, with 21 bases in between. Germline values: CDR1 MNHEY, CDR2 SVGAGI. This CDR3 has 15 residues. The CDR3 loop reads CASRNGQGATSEQFF. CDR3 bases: TGTGCCAGCAGAAACGGGCAGGGCGCAACCAGTGAGCAGTTCTTC.

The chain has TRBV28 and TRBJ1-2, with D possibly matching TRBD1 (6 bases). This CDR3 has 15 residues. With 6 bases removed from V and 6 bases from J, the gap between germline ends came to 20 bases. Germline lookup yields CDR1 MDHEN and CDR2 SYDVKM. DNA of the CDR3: TGTGCCAGCAGGATGGCCACTGGGGGCCTTCATGGCTACACCTTC. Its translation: CASRMATGGLHGYTF.

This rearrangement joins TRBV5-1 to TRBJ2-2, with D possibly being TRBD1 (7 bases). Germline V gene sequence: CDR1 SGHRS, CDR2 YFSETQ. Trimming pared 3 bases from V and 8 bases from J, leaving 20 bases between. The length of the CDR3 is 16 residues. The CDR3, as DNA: TGCGCCAGCAGCTGGGGACTTGGGACAGACTCTGGGGAGCTGTTTTTT. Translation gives CASSWGLGTDSGELFF.

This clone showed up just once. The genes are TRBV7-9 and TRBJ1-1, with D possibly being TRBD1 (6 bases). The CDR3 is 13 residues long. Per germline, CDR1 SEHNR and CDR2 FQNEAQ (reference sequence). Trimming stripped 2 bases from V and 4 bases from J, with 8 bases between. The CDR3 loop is CASSLSGVTEAFF. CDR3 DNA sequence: TGTGCCAGCAGCTTATCAGGGGTCACTGAAGCTTTCTTT.

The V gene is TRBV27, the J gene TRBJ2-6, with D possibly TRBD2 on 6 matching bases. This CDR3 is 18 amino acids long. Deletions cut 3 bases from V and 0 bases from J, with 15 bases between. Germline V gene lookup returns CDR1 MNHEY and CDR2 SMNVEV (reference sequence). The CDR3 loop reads CASSFLSGLLSGANVLTF. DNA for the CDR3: TGTGCCAGCAGTTTCCTATCGGGACTCCTCTCTGGGGCCAACGTCCTGACTTTC.

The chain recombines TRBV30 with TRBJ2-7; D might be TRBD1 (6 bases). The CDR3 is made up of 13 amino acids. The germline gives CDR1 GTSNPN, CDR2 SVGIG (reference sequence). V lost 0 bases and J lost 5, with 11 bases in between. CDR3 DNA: TGTGCCTGGAGTGTCGGCAGGGGCAACGAGCAGTACTTC. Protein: CAWSVGRGNEQYF.

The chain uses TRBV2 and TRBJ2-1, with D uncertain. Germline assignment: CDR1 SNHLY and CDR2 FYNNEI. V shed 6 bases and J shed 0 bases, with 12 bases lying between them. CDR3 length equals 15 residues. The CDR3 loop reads CASRKTASSYNEQFF. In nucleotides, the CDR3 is TGTGCCAGCAGAAAGACTGCGAGCTCCTACAATGAGCAGTTCTTC.

The CDR3 here is CASRGLHEQFF. CDR3 in DNA: TGTGCCAGCAGAGGACTTCATGAGCAGTTCTTC. This chain joins TRBV6-5 and TRBJ2-1; tentatively, D is TRBD2 (5 bases). This CDR3 has 11 amino acids. Germline CDR1 reads MNHEY; CDR2 reads SVGAGI. V lost 6 bases and J 8 bases, leaving 8 bases between the germline ends.

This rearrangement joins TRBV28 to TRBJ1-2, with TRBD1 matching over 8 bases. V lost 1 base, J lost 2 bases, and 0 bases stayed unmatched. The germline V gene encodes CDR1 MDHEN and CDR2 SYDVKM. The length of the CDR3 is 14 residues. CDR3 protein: CASSLYRGNYGYTF. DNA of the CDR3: TGTGCCAGCAGTTTATACAGGGGGAACTATGGCTACACCTTC.

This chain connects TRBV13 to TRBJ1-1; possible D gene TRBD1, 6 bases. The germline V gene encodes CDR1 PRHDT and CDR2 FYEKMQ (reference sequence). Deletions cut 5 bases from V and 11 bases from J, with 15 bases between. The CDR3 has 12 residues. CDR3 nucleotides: TGTGCCAGCAGCCTCACAGGGTATCGGGCTTTCTTT. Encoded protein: CASSLTGYRAFF.

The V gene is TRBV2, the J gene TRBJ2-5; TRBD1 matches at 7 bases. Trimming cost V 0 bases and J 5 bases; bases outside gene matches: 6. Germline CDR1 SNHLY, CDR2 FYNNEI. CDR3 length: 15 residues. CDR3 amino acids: CASSEAMGTVETQYF. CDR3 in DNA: TGTGCCAGCAGTGAAGCGATGGGGACAGTTGAGACCCAGTACTTC.

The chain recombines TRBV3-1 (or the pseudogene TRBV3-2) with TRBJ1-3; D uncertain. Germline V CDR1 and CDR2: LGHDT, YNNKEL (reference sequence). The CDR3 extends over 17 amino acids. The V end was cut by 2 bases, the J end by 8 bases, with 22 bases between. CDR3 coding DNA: TGTGCCAGCAGCCAACCTGGGTGGAGCTTCTCTTCGGACACCATATATTTT. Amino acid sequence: CASSQPGWSFSSDTIYF.

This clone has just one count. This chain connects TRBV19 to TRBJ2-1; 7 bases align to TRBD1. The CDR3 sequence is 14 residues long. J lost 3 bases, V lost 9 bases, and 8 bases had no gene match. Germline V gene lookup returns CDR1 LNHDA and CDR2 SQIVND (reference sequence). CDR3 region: CASRPRGSYNEQFF. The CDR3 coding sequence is TGTGCCAGCCGGCCCAGGGGGAGCTACAATGAGCAGTTCTTC.

The CDR3 nucleotides are TGTGCCAGCAACAGGCAGGGGGCTAATCAGCCCCAGCATTTT. This translates into CASNRQGANQPQHF. The V call is TRBV19, the J call TRBJ1-5; 8 nucleotides align to TRBD1. The CDR3 spans 14 residues. Unmatched junction bases numbered 8, after V lost 9 bases and J lost 4 bases. The germline CDR1 and CDR2 sequences are LNHDA and SQIVND (reference sequence).

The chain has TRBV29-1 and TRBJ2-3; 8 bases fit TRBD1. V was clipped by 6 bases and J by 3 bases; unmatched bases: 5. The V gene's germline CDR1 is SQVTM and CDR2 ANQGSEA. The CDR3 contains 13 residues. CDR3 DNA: TGCAGCGTGAAGGACAGGGTGACAGATACGCAGTATTTT. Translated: CSVKDRVTDTQYF.

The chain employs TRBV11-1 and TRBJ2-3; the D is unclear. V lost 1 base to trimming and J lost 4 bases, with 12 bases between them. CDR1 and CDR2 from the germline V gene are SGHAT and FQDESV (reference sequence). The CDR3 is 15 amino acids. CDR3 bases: TGTGCCAGCAGCTTAGGCTCACTTCTAGCAGATACGCAGTATTTT. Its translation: CASSLGSLLADTQYF.

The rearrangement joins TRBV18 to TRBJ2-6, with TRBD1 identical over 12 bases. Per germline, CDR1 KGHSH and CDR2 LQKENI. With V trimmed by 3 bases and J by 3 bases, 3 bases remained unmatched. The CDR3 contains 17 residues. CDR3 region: CASSPGQGAFGANVLTF. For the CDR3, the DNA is TGTGCCAGCTCACCGGGACAGGGGGCATTTGGGGCCAACGTCCTGACTTTC.

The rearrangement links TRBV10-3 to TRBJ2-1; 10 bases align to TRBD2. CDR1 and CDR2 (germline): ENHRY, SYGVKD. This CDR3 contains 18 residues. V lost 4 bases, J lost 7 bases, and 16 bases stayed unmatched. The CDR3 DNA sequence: TGTGCCATCAGTGCCCCCCCTTCTAGCGGGAGTTGGGGGAATGAGCAGTTCTTC. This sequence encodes CAISAPPSSGSWGNEQFF.

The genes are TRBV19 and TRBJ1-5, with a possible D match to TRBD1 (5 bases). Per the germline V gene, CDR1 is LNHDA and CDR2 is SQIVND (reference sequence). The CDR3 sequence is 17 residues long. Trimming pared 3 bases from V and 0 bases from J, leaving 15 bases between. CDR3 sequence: CASSITAGDYSNQPQHF. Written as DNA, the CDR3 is TGTGCCAGTAGTATCACTGCGGGGGATTATAGCAATCAGCCCCAGCATTTT.